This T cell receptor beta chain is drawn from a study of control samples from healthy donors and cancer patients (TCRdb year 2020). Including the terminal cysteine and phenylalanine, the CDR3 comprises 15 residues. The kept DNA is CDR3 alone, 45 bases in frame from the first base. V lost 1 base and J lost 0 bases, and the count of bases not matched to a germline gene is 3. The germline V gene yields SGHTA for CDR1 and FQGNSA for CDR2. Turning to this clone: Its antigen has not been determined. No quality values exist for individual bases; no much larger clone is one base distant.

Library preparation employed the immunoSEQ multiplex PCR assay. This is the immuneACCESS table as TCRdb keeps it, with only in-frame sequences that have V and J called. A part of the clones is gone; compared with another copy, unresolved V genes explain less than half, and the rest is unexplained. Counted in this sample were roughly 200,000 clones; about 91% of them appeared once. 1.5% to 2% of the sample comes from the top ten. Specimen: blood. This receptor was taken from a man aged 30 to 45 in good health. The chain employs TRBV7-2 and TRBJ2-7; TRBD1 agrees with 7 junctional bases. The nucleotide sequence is TGTGCCAGCAGCTTAGGGACAGGCATCTCCTACGAGCAGTACTTC. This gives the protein CASSLGTGISYEQYF.